This TCR beta chain derives from a study of blood T cell repertoires in COVID-19. In the study overall: Researchers got acute and convalescent COVID-19 samples from the United States, Italy and Spain. In each case, the material was cDNA or gDNA derived from T cells, B-cell-depleted T cells, or PBMCs.

Germline V gene sequence: CDR1 SGHRS, CDR2 YFSETQ. This CDR3 spans 17 amino acids. J gave up 2 bases and V 1 base, and 4 bases lay outside the gene matches. As processed by the authors: Reference gene primer amplification yielded estimated nucleated cell counts. Clones were sequenced by immunoSEQ multiplex PCR, and TCRdb holds only the in-frame ones, with some missing. V and J calls and clone size are as listed in that table; D and trimming were resolved from the DNA. The data show under 200,000 clones, with 70% to 90% seen just once and 20% to 25% held by the top ten. The chain links TRBV5-1 to TRBJ2-3, with 13 bases matching TRBD2. The sequenced sample consisted of peripheral blood. The receptor was isolated from a man aged 55 to 70 with active or convalescent COVID-19. The CDR3 reads CASSLPGLAGFTDTQYF. For the CDR3, the DNA is TGCGCCAGCAGCTTGCCGGGACTAGCGGGATTCACAGATACGCAGTATTTT.